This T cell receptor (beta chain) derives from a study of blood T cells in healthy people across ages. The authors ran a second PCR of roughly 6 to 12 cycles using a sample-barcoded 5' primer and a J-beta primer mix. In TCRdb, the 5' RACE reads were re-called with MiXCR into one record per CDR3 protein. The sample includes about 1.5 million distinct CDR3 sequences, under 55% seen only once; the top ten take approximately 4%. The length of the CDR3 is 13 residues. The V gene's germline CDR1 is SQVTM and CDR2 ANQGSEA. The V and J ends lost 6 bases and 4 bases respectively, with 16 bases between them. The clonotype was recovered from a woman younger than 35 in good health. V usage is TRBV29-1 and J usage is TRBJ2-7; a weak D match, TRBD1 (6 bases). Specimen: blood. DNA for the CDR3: TGCAGCGTCGGGACATTCATCGGGTACGAGCAGTACTTC. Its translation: CSVGTFIGYEQYF.